Listed below are T cell receptor beta chains from one sample, sequenced in a study of T-cell reconstitution after alpha-beta-depleted transplantation in children. In TCRdb, the PCR reads were re-called with MiXCR into one record per CDR3 protein. The sample lists approximately 350,000 distinct CDR3 sequences, around 15% occurring once. The material was PBMCs, mostly from graft donor cells, obtained 360 days after TCRalphabeta/CD19-depleted stem cell transplant. These TCRs come from a male patient under 10 years old who had a stem cell transplant for acute lymphoblastic leukemia, so the T cells may come from the graft donor. Each CDR3 is given with its conserved first and last residue. Fields, in order: J gene, V gene, clone size, D gene, CDR3 DNA, CDR3 protein. D genes are given only for firm matches. Only some rows state a clone size, as once, few, many or a class for expanded clones.

J gene: TRBJ2-3
V gene: TRBV7-7
clone size: -
D gene: -
CDR3 DNA: TGTGCTAGCAGCGAATACCCCGGGAGAGCAGATACGCAGTATTTT
CDR3 protein: CASSEYPGRADTQYF

J gene: TRBJ2-7
V gene: TRBV6-6
clone size: -
D gene: -
CDR3 DNA: TGTGCCAGCAGTTACCGCGGATTCTACGAGCAGTACTTC
CDR3 protein: CASSYRGFYEQYF

J gene: TRBJ2-3
V gene: TRBV18
clone size: many
D gene: TRBD2
CDR3 DNA: TGTGCCAGCTCACCAGTAGCGGGATTCACAGATACGCAGTATTTT
CDR3 protein: CASSPVAGFTDTQYF

J gene: TRBJ2-1
V gene: TRBV5-1
clone size: many
D gene: TRBD2
CDR3 DNA: TGCGCCAGCAGCTTGGGAGGAGGGAGGGCCATGGGAAATGAGCAGTTCTTC
CDR3 protein: CASSLGGGRAMGNEQFF

J gene: TRBJ2-5
V gene: TRBV11-2
clone size: -
D gene: -
CDR3 DNA: TGTGCCAGCAGCTTAGGCATGGCCGGGGGACGTAGACAAGAGACCCAGTACTTC
CDR3 protein: CASSLGMAGGRRQETQYF

J gene: TRBJ1-4
V gene: TRBV28
clone size: many
D gene: -
CDR3 DNA: TGTGCCAGCAGCCCCCGTAGAGGCTGGGGAGAAAAACTGTTTTTT
CDR3 protein: CASSPRRGWGEKLFF

J gene: TRBJ2-4
V gene: TRBV11-1
clone size: -
D gene: -
CDR3 DNA: TGTGCCAGCAGCCTATGGCGGGGGTGGAGGGCCCAGGGGGCCAAAAACATTCAGTACTTC
CDR3 protein: CASSLWRGWRAQGAKNIQYF

J gene: TRBJ2-1
V gene: TRBV24-1
clone size: -
D gene: TRBD2
CDR3 DNA: TGTGCCACCAGTGATCGCGGGGGACTAGCGGGAGGATACAATGAGCAGTTCTTC
CDR3 protein: CATSDRGGLAGGYNEQFF

J gene: TRBJ1-1
V gene: TRBV9
clone size: few
D gene: -
CDR3 DNA: TGTGCCAGCGGTGATACAGGTAACACTGAAGCTTTCTTT
CDR3 protein: CASGDTGNTEAFF

J gene: TRBJ2-1
V gene: TRBV30
clone size: -
D gene: TRBD2
CDR3 DNA: TGTGCCTGGACTGGTGCGGGAGGGCCGACTGAGCAGTTCTTC
CDR3 protein: CAWTGAGGPTEQFF

J gene: TRBJ2-3
V gene: TRBV12-3/TRBV12-4
clone size: -
D gene: -
CDR3 DNA: TGTGCCAGCAGTTCCATCGCAGATACGCAGTATTTT
CDR3 protein: CASSSIADTQYF

J gene: TRBJ1-5
V gene: TRBV12-3/TRBV12-4
clone size: many
D gene: TRBD1
CDR3 DNA: TGTGCCAGCAGTTTTATGGGGACAGTCAATCAGCCCCAGCATTTT
CDR3 protein: CASSFMGTVNQPQHF

J gene: TRBJ1-5
V gene: TRBV28
clone size: few
D gene: TRBD1
CDR3 DNA: TGTGCCAGCAGTCCGCCGGGGGGACAGGGGGGTAAGCCCCAGCATTTT
CDR3 protein: CASSPPGGQGGKPQHF

J gene: TRBJ2-3
V gene: TRBV5-1
clone size: many
D gene: -
CDR3 DNA: TGCGCCAGCAGCTTGGGCCGGGTGTCAGATACGCAGTATTTT
CDR3 protein: CASSLGRVSDTQYF

J gene: TRBJ2-7
V gene: TRBV4-3
clone size: many
D gene: TRBD1
CDR3 DNA: TGCGCCAGCAGCCCCAGGACAGGGTTTTTCGAGCAGTACTTC
CDR3 protein: CASSPRTGFFEQYF

J gene: TRBJ2-6
V gene: TRBV18
clone size: few
D gene: -
CDR3 DNA: TGTGCCAGCTCACTTCTCAGGACCTCACCCTCTGGGGCCAACGTCCTGACTTTC
CDR3 protein: CASSLLRTSPSGANVLTF

J gene: TRBJ2-1
V gene: TRBV11-3
clone size: many
D gene: -
CDR3 DNA: TGTGCCAGCAGCTTAGGACAGGAGCAGTTCTTC
CDR3 protein: CASSLGQEQFF

J gene: TRBJ2-1
V gene: TRBV20-1
clone size: few
D gene: TRBD2
CDR3 DNA: TGCAGTGCTTCGAGGAGGGGACTAGCGGCCTACAATGAGCAGTTCTTC
CDR3 protein: CSASRRGLAAYNEQFF

J gene: TRBJ1-2
V gene: TRBV5-1
clone size: -
D gene: -
CDR3 DNA: TGCGCCAGCAGCTTGGTCGGGGTTGCTGGCTACACCTTC
CDR3 protein: CASSLVGVAGYTF

J gene: TRBJ2-1
V gene: TRBV12-3/TRBV12-4
clone size: medium-sized
D gene: -
CDR3 DNA: TGTGCCAGCAGTTTAGAGGCTATAGTTAACAATGAGCAGTTCTTC
CDR3 protein: CASSLEAIVNNEQFF

J gene: TRBJ2-2
V gene: TRBV9
clone size: few
D gene: -
CDR3 DNA: TGTGCCAGCAGCTTGGGACCGACGAACACCGGGGAGCTGTTTTTT
CDR3 protein: CASSLGPTNTGELFF

J gene: TRBJ2-7
V gene: TRBV28
clone size: -
D gene: TRBD2
CDR3 DNA: TGTGCCAGCAGTTTTCTGACTAGCCGAGTTGGGTCCTACGAGCAGTACTTC
CDR3 protein: CASSFLTSRVGSYEQYF

J gene: TRBJ2-2
V gene: TRBV4-3
clone size: -
D gene: TRBD2
CDR3 DNA: TGCGCCAGCAGCCAAGATCGGGCGGGAGGGCCCCCCGGGGAGCTGTTTTTT
CDR3 protein: CASSQDRAGGPPGELFF

J gene: TRBJ2-2
V gene: TRBV5-1
clone size: -
D gene: TRBD2
CDR3 DNA: TGCGCCAGCAGCTTGGCAGGCCGGGGGGTTACCGGGGAGCTGTTTTTT
CDR3 protein: CASSLAGRGVTGELFF

J gene: TRBJ1-2
V gene: TRBV5-6
clone size: -
D gene: TRBD1
CDR3 DNA: TGTGCCAGCAGCTTAAGGGACAGGGAAAATGGCTACACCTTC
CDR3 protein: CASSLRDRENGYTF

J gene: TRBJ2-1
V gene: TRBV28
clone size: -
D gene: -
CDR3 DNA: TGTGCCAGCAGTTTTAGTGTTTACAATGAGCAGTTCTTC
CDR3 protein: CASSFSVYNEQFF

J gene: TRBJ2-7
V gene: TRBV9
clone size: many
D gene: -
CDR3 DNA: TGTGCCAGCAGCGTAGGCCCCCTAAAAGACTACGAGCAGTACTTC
CDR3 protein: CASSVGPLKDYEQYF

J gene: TRBJ1-1
V gene: TRBV2
clone size: many
D gene: TRBD1
CDR3 DNA: TGTGCCAGCAGTCACCGGGACAGAGTGAACACTGAAGCTTTCTTT
CDR3 protein: CASSHRDRVNTEAFF

J gene: TRBJ2-5
V gene: TRBV7-2
clone size: once
D gene: -
CDR3 DNA: TGTGCCAGCAGCTTACCCCCGTTCCACTCCTGGGAGACCCAGTACTTC
CDR3 protein: CASSLPPFHSWETQYF

J gene: TRBJ2-1
V gene: TRBV14
clone size: -
D gene: TRBD2
CDR3 DNA: TGTGCCAGCAGCCAAGAAAGCGGGAGAGCGAAACTGCAGTTCTTC
CDR3 protein: CASSQESGRAKLQFF

J gene: TRBJ2-3
V gene: TRBV29-1
clone size: few
D gene: -
CDR3 DNA: TGCAGCGTTGCGGTGAGCACAGATACGCAGTATTTT
CDR3 protein: CSVAVSTDTQYF

J gene: TRBJ2-7
V gene: TRBV5-1
clone size: many
D gene: TRBD2
CDR3 DNA: TGCGCCAGCAGCTTGGGGACTAGCGGGTACTACGAGCAGTACTTC
CDR3 protein: CASSLGTSGYYEQYF

J gene: TRBJ2-2
V gene: TRBV7-9
clone size: few
D gene: -
CDR3 DNA: TGTGCCAGCAGCCGAGACTGGTTGGGCACCGGGGAGCTGTTTTTT
CDR3 protein: CASSRDWLGTGELFF